The following is a T cell receptor (beta chain) sequence with its context. This CDR3 spans 14 amino acids. Germline V gene sequence: CDR1 MNHEY, CDR2 SMNVEV (reference sequence). V lost 5 bases to trimming and J lost 2 bases, with 13 bases between them. This entry comes from a study of blood T cell repertoires in COVID-19. Overall study: In each case, the material was cDNA or gDNA derived from T cells, B-cell-depleted T cells, or PBMCs.

Per the study methods: By means of reference gene primer amplification, nucleated cell counts were estimated. This table comes from immunoSEQ multiplex PCR, and its TCRdb copy is limited to in-frame clones, with some not included. For V, J and clone size, that table is used; D and trimming come from the DNA. Of some 200,000 clones in the sample, about 80% were seen once. Material: peripheral blood. The sequence came from a woman in her 70s with acute or convalescent COVID-19. The chain has TRBV27 and TRBJ2-7; weak D call: TRBD2 (6 bases). The DNA for the CDR3 is TGTGCCAGCAGTATAAGGCGGGGACCCTACGAGCAGTACTTC. Translating it yields CASSIRRGPYEQYF.